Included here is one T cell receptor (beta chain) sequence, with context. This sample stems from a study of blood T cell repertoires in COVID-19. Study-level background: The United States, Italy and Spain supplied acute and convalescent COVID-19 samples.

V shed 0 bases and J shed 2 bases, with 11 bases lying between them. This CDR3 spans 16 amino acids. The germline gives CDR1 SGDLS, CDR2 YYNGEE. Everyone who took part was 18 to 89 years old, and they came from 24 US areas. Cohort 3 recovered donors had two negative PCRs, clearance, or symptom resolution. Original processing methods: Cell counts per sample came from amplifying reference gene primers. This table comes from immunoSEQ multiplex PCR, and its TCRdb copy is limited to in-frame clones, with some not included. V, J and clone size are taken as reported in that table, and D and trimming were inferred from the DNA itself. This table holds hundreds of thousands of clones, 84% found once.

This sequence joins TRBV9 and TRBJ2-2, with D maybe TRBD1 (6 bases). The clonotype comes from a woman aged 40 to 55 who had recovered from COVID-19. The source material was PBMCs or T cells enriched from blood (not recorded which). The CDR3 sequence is CASSVVPGDNTGELFF. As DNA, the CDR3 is TGTGCCAGCAGCGTAGTCCCAGGGGATAACACCGGGGAGCTGTTTTTT.